The sequence of this TCR beta chain was determined in a study of shared clonotypes between healthy human individuals (dated by TCRdb to about 2020). General notes on the study: The cohort included three men and a couple of women between 18 and 49 years of age. Per donor, three plates each were used for CD4 naive and CD4 memory, two for CD8 naive, and one for CD8 memory. To estimate repertoire size and how much clonotypes are shared between individuals, the study performed deep sequencing of blood TCR repertoires from roughly five healthy adults. Different laboratories and diverse techniques were used to prepare libraries and sequence TCR repertoires, to increase sequencing depth and limit assay-specific biases. Between about 0.85 and 9.5 billion PBMCs per donor were obtained by leukapheresis. Broad study findings and their caveats: Estimated clonotype richness was generally larger for naive than for memory subsets. Sampling was restricted to blood, and TCR repertoires in tissues likely differ from the TCR repertoires found in blood. Clonotypes shared by all four sorted-subset donors showed higher generation probabilities than non-shared clonotypes. Based on pairwise subsampling, the degree of clonotype sharing among donors was expected to be affected by sequencing depth. Even with the large sequencing depth, rarefaction of the sorted-subset datasets indicated that sequencing was incomplete. The genetic and exposure-history diversity represented was limited by the small number of donors. When four donors were compared, the shared fraction of clonotypes was 5% to 6.5% for naive CD4, 3.5% to 4% for naive CD8, roughly 2.5% for memory CD4, and 0.4% for memory CD8.

Its CDR3 holds 16 amino acids, cysteine through phenylalanine. Just the 48-base CDR3 DNA is kept, in frame starting at base 1. In the germline V gene (reference sequence), CDR1 corresponds to LNHDA and CDR2 to SQIVND. For this chain, trimming is 4 bases at the V end and 1 base at the J end, and the number of junction bases without a gene match is 9. The donors were healthy, HIV-negative adults with no recently reported acute infections or vaccinations. All donors were Caucasian adults living in Nashville, Tennessee, USA. Magnetic negative selection was used to enrich CD4+ T cells, after which naive cells were positively selected on CD45RA and the negative fraction became the memory subset. After blood collection by leukapheresis, PBMCs were isolated using Ficoll-Histopaque density gradient centrifugation and then cryopreserved in the vapor phase of liquid nitrogen. Analytical flow cytometry was used to check the purity and quantity of every magnetically sorted T cell population. Each sorted fraction had its genomic DNA isolated and then quantified by UV absorbance on a Nanodrop 2000c.

TCR CDR3 regions were amplified from genomic DNA by multiplex PCR using the deep immunoSEQ assay. Extracted genomic DNA from each cell subset was distributed evenly across all wells of several immunoSEQ 96-well plates, and each plate was treated as a replicate. For sorted subsets, 200 to 250 ng of genomic DNA, equivalent to 30,000 or so T cell genomes, went into each replicate PCR. Purified libraries were quantified with a Qubit 3.0 fluorometer, sized on a Bioanalyzer 2100, and re-quantified with the KAPA Library Quantification kit. A separate single-read 150-cycle Illumina NextSeq 550 flow cell was used to sequence each immunoSEQ 96-well plate. The original pipeline was this. Because the immunoSEQ output held only junctional sequences and lacked quality scores, the filtering could not match the filtering applied to full-length reads. Sequences were annotated with PyIR, a Python wrapper for IgBLAST v1.9, and V/J genes and CDR3 were assigned using IMGT germline references. Any read was removed if the V/J assignment was weak (E-value above 1e-6), the CDR3 was missing, or the read contained stop codons, out-of-frame junctions, or ambiguous translated residues. V3J clonotypes were defined as sequences sharing the same inferred V gene, J gene, and CDR3 amino acid sequence. Percentage overlap between repertoires was calculated by dividing the number of shared unique clonotypes by the size of the smaller repertoire. Richness of each repertoire was evaluated using RTK rarefaction, the Chao1 estimator, and Recon v2.1 estimates of unobserved clonotypes. Generation probabilities for all TCRbeta clonotypes obtained by the gDNA method from a few donors were computed using OLGA. Held by TCRdb, this immuneACCESS table contains in-frame sequences only and omits some clones. Under half of the omission traces to an unresolved V gene where checked; the cause of the rest is unknown. For V, J and clone size, that table is used; D and trimming come from the DNA. For this sample there are approximately 1,500,000 clones; approximately 98% appear just once. The biggest ten clones account for less than 0.55% of the sample.

Concerning this clone itself: Its specific antigen is unknown. The input lacks base qualities; no much larger clone sits a single base away.

The material sequenced was naive CD4+ T cells sorted from blood. The cell subset or site label for this specimen denotes: CD45RA+ positively selected. The TCR sequence derives from a man between 25 and 39 years old in good health. The chain is made from TRBV19 and TRBJ1-2, with TRBD1 matching 7 junction bases. The DNA reads TGTGCCAGTAGTACTGGGGGGACAGCGATTAACTATGGCTACACCTTC. Its translation reads: CASSTGGTAINYGYTF. Outside the CDR3, residues come from the reference TRBV19 and TRBJ1-2 proteins, so the full variable domain is: DGGITQSPKYLFRKEGQNVTLSCEQNLNHDAMYWYRQDPGQGLRLIYYSQIVNDFQKGDIAEGYSVSREKKESFPLTVTSAQKNPTAFYLCASSTGGTAINYGYTFGSGTRLTVV.